The 21 T cell receptor beta chains below come from one sample, sequenced in a study of T-cell memory formation after mild COVID-19. In TCRdb, the 5' RACE reads were re-called with MiXCR into one record per CDR3 protein. The sample includes tens of thousands of distinct CDR3 sequences, around 7.2% of them seen just once. Specimen: PBMCs or a T cell subset sorted from them (not recorded which). The origin of the receptors is a man aged 18 to 30 who had mild COVID-19 (a few samples of this study predate the infection). Cell type and time point are not known.

This chain links TRBV28 with TRBJ2-5; D perhaps matches TRBD2 (5 bases). The CDR3 totals 12 residues. Germline assignment: CDR1 MDHEN and CDR2 SYDVKM. Trimming stripped 6 bases from V and 3 bases from J, with 8 bases between. The CDR3 loop is CASRDFKETQYF. CDR3 in DNA: TGTGCCAGCAGGGACTTTAAAGAGACCCAGTACTTC.

This clonotype was observed a handful of times. The rearrangement links TRBV4-2 to TRBJ1-1; the match to TRBD1 covers 7 bases. With V trimmed by 1 base and J by 1 base, 9 bases remained unmatched. CDR3 size: 17 residues. The germline V gene has CDR1 LGHNA and CDR2 YNFKEQ. CDR3 sequence: CASSQVPGQRTNTEAFF. CDR3 coding DNA: TGTGCCAGCAGCCAAGTCCCGGGACAGCGTACGAACACTGAAGCTTTCTTT.

Remarks on this clonotype: It is likely a read error, because the conserved phenylalanine at the end of the CDR3 is missing. The chain employs TRBV2 and TRBJ2-1, with TRBD2 identical over 8 bases. V lost 2 bases, J lost 3 bases, and 12 bases stayed unmatched. Germline V gives CDR1 SNHLY, CDR2 FYNNEI. There are 18 residues in the CDR3. The DNA of the CDR3 is TGTGCCAGCAGTGAATGGGGCCCAGCGGGGGCCTACTACAATGAGCAGTTCTTA. Amino acid sequence: CASSEWGPAGAYYNEQFL.

The chain recombines TRBV30 with TRBJ1-1; D remains unclear. Trimming cost V 4 bases and J 0 bases, with 9 bases left between them. The CDR3 has 13 amino acids. CDR1 is GTSNPN, CDR2 SVGIG, per germline (reference sequence). The chain's CDR3 is CAWKAFMNTEAFF. The CDR3, as DNA: TGTGCCTGGAAAGCTTTCATGAACACTGAAGCTTTCTTT.

This clonotype showed up just a few times. The chain has TRBV5-6 and TRBJ1-2; no definite D call. Germline CDR1 SGHDT, CDR2 YYEEEE. The CDR3 has 14 residues. Trimming removed 1 base at V and 0 bases at J, with 7 bases between. Written as DNA, the CDR3 is TGTGCCAGCAGCTTGAGTGGGGCTAACTATGGCTACACCTTC. It is translated as CASSLSGANYGYTF.

V is TRBV24-1 and J is TRBJ2-1; 9 bases line up with TRBD1. Trimming took 0 bases from V and 9 from J; bases not matched to a gene: 8. Germline-derived CDR1 and CDR2 are KGHDR and SFDVKD. The CDR3 spans 16 residues. The CDR3 DNA is TGTGCCACCAGTGATTTGGACAGGGGGGCTTGGAGTGAGCAGTTCTTC. It translates to CATSDLDRGAWSEQFF.

This clonotype has a handful of counts. The chain uses TRBV7-9 and TRBJ2-7; D not certain. This CDR3 region has 11 residues. Per germline, CDR1 SEHNR and CDR2 FQNEAQ (reference sequence). The V end lost 3 bases, the J end lost 5 bases, and 5 bases lay between the germline ends. The CDR3 is CASSFLDEQYF. CDR3 coding DNA: TGTGCCAGCAGCTTCTTGGACGAGCAGTACTTC.

V is TRBV11-2 and J is TRBJ2-1; TRBD1 agrees at 8 bases. This CDR3 comprises 14 residues. V dropped 4 bases and J dropped 8; count of bases not matched to a gene: 7. Germline CDR1 and CDR2: SGHAT and FQNNGV. CDR3 sequence: CASSSRQGSDEQFF. The CDR3 nucleotides are TGTGCCAGCAGCTCGCGACAGGGGTCGGATGAGCAGTTCTTC. The full variable domain, rest sourced from reference TRBV11-2 and TRBJ2-1, is EAGVAQSPRYKIIEKRQSVAFWCNPISGHATLYWYQQILGQGPKLLIQFQNNGVVDDSQLPKDRFSAERLKGVDSTLKIQPAKLEDSAVYLCASSSRQGSDEQFFGPGTRLTVL.

This clonotype was detected only a few times. This sequence joins TRBV12-3 or TRBV12-4 and TRBJ2-1; possible D gene TRBD2, 6 bases. V was clipped by 7 bases and J by 4 bases, with 11 bases between them. The CDR3 length is 13 residues. Written as DNA, the CDR3 is TGTGCCAGCAAGGAGGGAGATTACAATGAGCAGTTCTTC. The encoded protein is CASKEGDYNEQFF.

In its sample, this clonotype was seen many times. This rearrangement joins TRBV27 to TRBJ1-2; 7 nucleotides align to TRBD1. Germline V gives CDR1 MNHEY, CDR2 SMNVEV (reference sequence). After removal of 7 bases from V and 7 bases from J, the junction contained 9 bases not matched to a gene. The length of the CDR3 is 13 residues. The chain's CDR3 is CASKPGGAFGYTF. The CDR3 DNA follows: TGTGCCAGCAAACCAGGGGGTGCTTTTGGCTACACCTTC.

This clonotype appeared a few times. This sequence joins TRBV11-2 and TRBJ2-7, with D unresolved. The ends were cut back, 6 bases at V and 2 bases at J, with 8 bases in the middle. Germline values: CDR1 SGHAT, CDR2 FQNNGV. The CDR3 is 12 residues long. The CDR3 protein is CASRTNAYEQYF. The CDR3 region has the DNA TGTGCCAGCAGGACAAATGCCTACGAGCAGTACTTC.

In its sample, this clonotype was seen many times. The chain carries TRBV7-2 and TRBJ1-4; D gene ambiguous. The V gene lost 5 bases and the J gene lost 8 bases, with 15 bases spanning the gap. The germline gives CDR1 SGHTA, CDR2 FQGNSA. CDR3 size: 14 residues. Here the CDR3 reads CASSPATSSEKLFF. The CDR3 coding sequence is TGTGCCAGCAGCCCCGCAACAAGTAGCGAAAAACTGTTTTTT.

This clonotype came up a few times. The chain joins TRBV20-1 to TRBJ2-7; maybe TRBD2 (6 bases). Deletions cut 6 bases from V and 6 bases from J, with 21 bases between. This CDR3 has 14 amino acids. The V gene's germline CDR1 is DFQATT and CDR2 SNEGSKA (reference sequence). The CDR3 coding sequence is TGCAGTGCAACCCACAGGAGGGTTGGCTCCGAGCAGTACTTC. It specifies CSATHRRVGSEQYF.

The CDR3 DNA reads as TGCAGCGTTGAAGGGGACCCCGATACGCAGTATTTT. This encodes CSVEGDPDTQYF. The chain carries TRBV29-1 and TRBJ2-3; either TRBD1 or TRBD2 may supply D (5 bases each). This CDR3 has 12 residues. Germline lookup yields CDR1 SQVTM and CDR2 ANQGSEA. V shed 1 base and J shed 6 bases, with 8 bases lying between them.

This clonotype has just a few counts. V usage is TRBV7-6 and J usage is TRBJ2-1, with D perhaps matching TRBD1 or TRBD2 (6 bases each). Germline-derived CDR1 and CDR2 are SGHVS and FNYEAQ. The CDR3 runs 17 residues. Trimming took off 5 bases at V and 0 bases at J, with 17 bases between the two ends. CDR3 DNA: TGTGCCAGCAGCCCCTCCATCGGGGGCCGCTCCTACAATGAGCAGTTCTTC. Amino acids: CASSPSIGGRSYNEQFF.

This clonotype was counted a few times. The V call is TRBV6-5, the J call TRBJ1-2; 9 bases agree with TRBD1. The CDR3 is made up of 15 amino acids. Trimming removed 6 bases from V and 2 bases from J; junction bases left unmatched: 7. CDR1 is MNHEY and CDR2 is SVGAGI in the germline V gene. CDR3 residues: CASSYGQGRNYGYTF. CDR3 nucleotide sequence: TGTGCCAGCAGCTACGGACAGGGGAGGAACTATGGCTACACCTTC.

This clonotype was counted a few times. The rearrangement links TRBV7-9 to TRBJ1-2; 7 nucleotides line up with TRBD1. Germline loops: CDR1 SEHNR, CDR2 FQNEAQ (reference sequence). After removal of 1 base from V and 0 bases from J, the junction contained 5 bases not matched to a gene. The length of the CDR3 is 16 residues. The CDR3 DNA is TGTGCCAGCAGCTTAGAAACAGGGGCCGCTAACTATGGCTACACCTTC. Its protein is CASSLETGAANYGYTF.

This clonotype has at least ten counts. This chain uses TRBV12-3 or TRBV12-4 with TRBJ1-1; the D is unclear. V gave up 6 bases and J gave up 0 bases, with 11 bases separating them. The CDR3 has 14 residues. The CDR3 loop is CASSHFGLNTEAFF. DNA of the CDR3: TGTGCCAGCAGCCACTTCGGACTGAACACTGAAGCTTTCTTT.

The rearrangement uses TRBV28 and TRBJ1-6, with a possible D match to TRBD1 (6 bases). Germline V gene lookup returns CDR1 MDHEN and CDR2 SYDVKM. CDR3 length: 12 residues. Between the trimmed V and J ends, which lost 6 bases and 13 bases, there was a span of 13 bases. This CDR3 reads CASRSTGTPLHF. The CDR3 DNA follows: TGTGCCAGCAGGTCCACAGGGACCCCCCTCCACTTT.

This clonotype has just a few counts. This chain joins TRBV10-1 and TRBJ1-6; D gene unclear. This CDR3 has 14 amino acids. V dropped 2 bases and J dropped 9 bases, with 11 bases sitting between them. Germline assignment: CDR1 WNHNN and CDR2 SYGVQD (reference sequence). The CDR3 spells CASSERVFGSPLHF. DNA for the CDR3: TGCGCCAGCAGTGAGAGGGTTTTCGGTTCACCCCTCCACTTT.

This clonotype was found many times. V usage is TRBV7-2 and J usage is TRBJ2-3; 10 nucleotides line up with TRBD2. The CDR3 runs to 16 residues. J was trimmed by 6 bases and V by 5 bases; bases with no gene match: 11. The germline gives CDR1 SGHTA, CDR2 FQGNSA. The CDR3 loop reads CASSRSLAGDVDTQYF. In nucleotides, the CDR3 is TGTGCCAGCAGCAGGAGCCTAGCGGGGGATGTGGATACGCAGTATTTT.